These 4 T cell receptor beta chains originate from one sample sequenced in a study of T cell responses to AZD1222 COVID-19 vaccine. Here immunoSEQ multiplex PCR was the method, and the copy in TCRdb shows in-frame clones only, minus some. The sample has roughly 55,000 clones; roughly nine tenths are singletons. The source was peripheral blood, collected on day 0 of AZD1222 vaccination. These receptors were collected from an adult in good health.

The V gene is TRBV28, the J gene TRBJ1-5; 7 bases are shared with TRBD1. Germline assignment: CDR1 MDHEN and CDR2 SYDVKM. The CDR3 loop spans 16 amino acids. V was clipped by 5 bases and J by 7 bases; unmatched bases: 14. This CDR3 reads CASSPSNRGGSQPQHF. CDR3 DNA: TGTGCCAGCAGTCCTTCCAACAGGGGAGGAAGCCAGCCCCAGCATTTT. Full variable domain (rest looked up from reference TRBV28 and TRBJ1-5): DVKVTQSSRYLVKRTGEKVFLECVQDMDHENMFWYRQDPGLGLRLIYFSYDVKMKEKGDIPEGYSVSREKKERFSLILESASTNQTSMYLCASSPSNRGGSQPQHFGDGTRLSIL.

The CDR3 bases are TGTGCCAGCAGCCCTCTAGGGGCGCGCAATGAGCAGTTCTTC. Translating gives CASSPLGARNEQFF. This sequence joins TRBV7-2 and TRBJ2-1; tentative D call: TRBD1 (5 bases). Germline lookup yields CDR1 SGHTA and CDR2 FQGNSA. The V end was cut by 5 bases, the J end by 6 bases, with 14 bases between. The length of the CDR3 is 14 residues.

The CDR3 loop is CSATGDWGAFF. The CDR3 nucleotides read TGCAGTGCTACAGGGGATTGGGGAGCTTTCTTT. The chain employs TRBV20-1 and TRBJ1-1; a possible D gene is TRBD1 (6 bases). CDR1 and CDR2 from the germline V gene are DFQATT and SNEGSKA (reference sequence). The CDR3 runs to 11 residues. Trimming removed 4 bases from V and 10 bases from J, with 13 bases in between.

The CDR3 DNA follows: TGTGCCTGGCCATGGAGGCCTGATGGTAGAATGTTTTTT. Residues: CAWPWRPDGRMFF. V and J are TRBV30 and TRBJ1-4; no clear D. CDR3 length: 13 residues. Germline assignment: CDR1 GTSNPN and CDR2 SVGIG (reference sequence). Between the trimmed V and J ends, which lost 5 bases and 15 bases, there was a span of 22 bases.